Below are 6 T cell receptor beta chains sequenced from a single sample in a study of OX40 agonist ivuxolimab in advanced cancers. Sequencing was performed with immunoSEQ multiplex PCR; in TCRdb, only in-frame clones are kept and a portion is missing. This sample carries about 64,000 clones, around 93% of them seen once, and the ten largest clones take about 0.44%. The sample here was CD4+ or CD8+ T cells sorted from blood, taken in a trial of the OX40 agonist ivuxolimab. All receptors come from an adult with an advanced solid tumor such as melanoma, head and neck, liver or kidney cancer.

This chain connects TRBV18 to TRBJ2-6; D unclear. Trimming removed 3 bases at V and 0 bases at J, with 6 bases between. CDR1 and CDR2 from the germline V gene are KGHSH and LQKENI. The CDR3 contains 15 residues. The CDR3 DNA reads TGTGCCAGCTCACCTCTTGACTCTGGGGCCAACGTCCTGACTTTC. This sequence encodes CASSPLDSGANVLTF.

This clone was counted a few times. The V call is TRBV19, the J call TRBJ1-5; 7 bases align to TRBD1. The length of the CDR3 is 13 residues. The V gene end was trimmed by 5 bases and the J gene end by 8 bases; junction bases not matched to a gene: 6. Per the germline V gene, CDR1 is LNHDA and CDR2 is SQIVND (reference sequence). Written as DNA, the CDR3 is TGTGCCAGTAGTCCCCGGGACAGTGAGCCCCAGCATTTT. This codes for CASSPRDSEPQHF.

The chain's CDR3 is CASSVETSGSNEQFF. CDR3 nucleotides: TGTGCCAGCAGTGTGGAGACTAGCGGGAGTAATGAGCAGTTCTTC. This chain links TRBV2 with TRBJ2-1, with TRBD2 matching 12 bases. The CDR3 spans 15 residues. The J segment lost 7 bases and the V segment lost 4 bases, leaving 5 bases of the junction unmatched. The V gene's germline CDR1 is SNHLY and CDR2 FYNNEI. The full variable domain, with the rest looked up from reference TRBV2 and TRBJ2-1, is EPEVTQTPSHQVTQMGQEVILRCVPISNHLYFYWYRQILGQKVEFLVSFYNNEISEKSEIFDDQFSVERPDGSNFTLKIRSTKLEDSAMYFCASSVETSGSNEQFFGPGTRLTVL.

This clone was recorded only once. The gene calls are TRBV7-2 and TRBJ2-3; D gene uncertain. The germline V gene has CDR1 SGHTA and CDR2 FQGNSA. The CDR3 length is 15 residues. V gave up 1 base and J gave up 3 bases, with 11 bases separating them. In nucleotides, the CDR3 is TGTGCCAGCAGCTTAGAGGCGGTGGGGACAGATACGCAGTATTTT. Its translation: CASSLEAVGTDTQYF. Variable domain in full (rest from reference TRBV7-2 and TRBJ2-3): GAGVSQSPSNKVTEKGKDVELRCDPISGHTALYWYRQSLGQGLEFLIYFQGNSAPDKSGLPSDRFSAERTGGSVSTLTIQRTQQEDSAVYLCASSLEAVGTDTQYFGPGTRLTVL.

The V gene is TRBV30, the J gene TRBJ1-2; no reliable D call. CDR1 is GTSNPN and CDR2 is SVGIG in the germline V gene (reference sequence). This CDR3 spans 14 amino acids. The V end lost 2 bases, the J end lost 4 bases, and 14 bases lay between the germline ends. The CDR3 coding sequence is TGTGCCTGGAGTCCACGACGGTTCTCCTATGGCTACACCTTC. It yields the protein CAWSPRRFSYGYTF.

The chain joins TRBV7-2 to TRBJ1-1; D ambiguous. Germline V gene lookup returns CDR1 SGHTA and CDR2 FQGNSA. V gave up 8 bases and J gave up 5 bases, with 15 bases separating them. The length of the CDR3 is 13 residues. CDR3 in amino acids: CASAPRGRTEAFF. CDR3 nucleotides: TGTGCCAGCGCCCCTCGTGGGAGGACTGAAGCTTTCTTT.